This TCR beta chain was obtained from a study of molecular identifiers for immune sequencing clone quantification. Study observations and caveats: Jurkat TCR RNA spiked in from one cell could reportedly be detected among approximately 1 million naive cells. Barcodes shared by identical TCR molecules could lead to underestimated sizes of highly expanded clones.

The germline V gene encodes CDR1 SGHNT and CDR2 YYREEE (reference sequence). V lost 0 bases to trimming and J lost 4 bases; unmatched junction nucleotides: 2. The CDR3 has 14 amino acids. A remark on this clonotype: Its target is not known.

Methods described previously, with TCR primers listed, were used for bulk TCR libraries. TCRdb processed the PCR reads anew with MiXCR; each CDR3 protein has one entry. The table records approximately 500,000 distinct CDR3 sequences, around 21% of them present only once. In the sort, naive CD8 T cells were defined as CD8+CD4-CCR7+CD45RA+. The TCR was taken from a human donor in good health. Some libraries in this study had Jurkat cell RNA spiked in. This sequence joins TRBV5-4 and TRBJ2-5; 8 positions match TRBD2. Sample: naive CD8+ T cells from blood, with Jurkat cell RNA spiked in. Noted subset: FACS-sorted CD8+CD4-CCR7+CD45RA+ naive T cells. Here the CDR3 DNA reads TGTGCCAGCAGCTTGGGCCGGGGGGGAGAGACCCAGTACTTC. Protein product: CASSLGRGGETQYF.